The source of this T cell receptor (beta chain) is a study of OX40 agonist ivuxolimab in advanced cancers. Assay: immunoSEQ multiplex PCR; the TCRdb copy retains only in-frame clones and omits some. Found here are over 75,000 clones, around 90% of them singletons; the top ten hold about 8.7%. The CDR3 runs 13 residues. V was pared by 5 bases and J by 11 bases, with 15 bases between. Germline loops: CDR1 SGHTA, CDR2 FQGNSA. Blood sampling took place at baseline, cycle 4 day 1, and cycle 7 day 1. This receptor was identified in an adult with an advanced solid tumor such as melanoma, head and neck, liver or kidney cancer. The genes are TRBV7-2 and TRBJ1-4; a possible D gene is TRBD1 (5 bases). Material: CD4+ or CD8+ T cells sorted from blood, obtained in a trial of the OX40 agonist ivuxolimab. The CDR3, as DNA: TGTGCCAGCAGCCCCCGGGGCGACGGGAAACTGTTTTTT. As protein: CASSPRGDGKLFF.